The 27 T cell receptor beta chains given below trace back to one sample, sequenced in a study of blood T cell repertoires in COVID-19. Here immunoSEQ multiplex PCR was the method, and the copy in TCRdb shows in-frame clones only, minus some. The sample records over 75,000 clones, 90% being singletons. Specimen: peripheral blood. The receptors were gathered from a human donor with active COVID-19. The donor label of this sample is uncertain.

This clone was seen just once. The genes are TRBV20-1 and TRBJ1-4; D possibly corresponds to TRBD1 (5 bases). V was trimmed by 2 bases and J by 15 bases, leaving 13 bases between them. The germline gives CDR1 DFQATT, CDR2 SNEGSKA (reference sequence). The CDR3 consists of 11 residues. The CDR3 region is CSARSQGELFF. In DNA, the CDR3 is TGCAGTGCTAGATCCCAGGGCGAGTTGTTTTTT.

The V and J genes are TRBV9 and TRBJ1-5, with D possibly TRBD1 on 6 matching bases. Trimming shortened V by 4 bases and J by 0 bases, and 11 bases separated the two germline ends. The CDR3 contains 15 residues. Germline lookup yields CDR1 SGDLS and CDR2 YYNGEE. This CDR3 reads CASSPTGYSNQPQHF. CDR3 bases: TGTGCCAGCAGCCCTACAGGGTATAGCAATCAGCCCCAGCATTTT.

The CDR3 DNA follows: TGTGCCAGCAAGGCCGACAGCGCCTACAATGAGCAGTTCTTC. This codes for CASKADSAYNEQFF. V usage is TRBV6-4 and J usage is TRBJ2-1; D might be TRBD1 (5 bases). The CDR3 runs to 14 residues. V was pared by 7 bases and J by 2 bases, with 12 bases between. Germline assignment: CDR1 MRHNA and CDR2 SNTAGT.

This rearrangement joins TRBV5-6 to TRBJ2-6, with D perhaps TRBD1 (6 bases). Germline CDR1 reads SGHDT; CDR2 reads YYEEEE. The CDR3 contains 15 residues. Trimming left V 5 bases short and J 5 bases short, with 14 bases between. The CDR3 loop reads CASRNRVPRANVLTF. For the CDR3, the DNA is TGTGCCAGCAGGAACAGGGTTCCCCGGGCCAACGTCCTGACTTTC.

The V and J genes are TRBV5-6 and TRBJ1-2; 9 positions match TRBD1. J lost 8 bases, V lost 2 bases, and 4 bases had no gene match. This CDR3 is 13 amino acids long. Germline CDR1 reads SGHDT; CDR2 reads YYEEEE. In DNA, the CDR3 is TGTGCCAGCAGCTTCCGGGACAGGGAAGGCTACACCTTC. Protein sequence: CASSFRDREGYTF.

The chain joins TRBV5-4 to TRBJ2-7; 7 bases align to TRBD1. V trimming: 6 bases; J trimming: 0 bases; junction bases outside the gene matches: 9. Germline CDR1 and CDR2: SGHNT and YYREEE (reference sequence). The CDR3 covers 15 residues. Written as DNA, the CDR3 is TGTGCCAGCACTTACTTGGCAGGGGGCTCCTACGAGCAGTACTTC. This codes for CASTYLAGGSYEQYF. Based on the CDR3 plus reference TRBV5-4 and TRBJ2-7, the full variable domain is ETGVTQSPTHLIKTRGQQVTLRCSSQSGHNTVSWYQQALGQGPQFIFQYYREEENGRGNFPPRFSGLQFPNYSSELNVNALELDDSALYLCASTYLAGGSYEQYFGPGTRLTVT.

This clone was counted once. The chain carries TRBV6-5 and TRBJ1-2; D possibly corresponds to TRBD1 (5 bases). The CDR3 has 12 residues. CDR1 and CDR2 (germline): MNHEY, SVGAGI. The V end was cut by 6 bases, the J end by 4 bases, with 9 bases between. CDR3 residues: CASSETVYGYTF. DNA of the CDR3: TGTGCCAGCAGCGAGACAGTCTATGGCTACACCTTC.

The chain recombines TRBV6-2 or TRBV6-3 with TRBJ2-7; 10 nucleotides agree with TRBD1. Trimming cost V 6 bases and J 7 bases; bases outside gene matches: 9. This CDR3 spans 14 amino acids. The germline V gene encodes CDR1 MNHEY and CDR2 SVGEGT. This CDR3 is CASSFRDRGLEQYF. The CDR3 DNA is TGTGCCAGCAGCTTCCGGGACAGGGGTTTAGAGCAGTACTTC.

The chain recombines TRBV4-3 with TRBJ2-3; TRBD2 matches at 11 bases. The germline gives CDR1 LGHNA, CDR2 YSLEER. The CDR3 totals 16 residues. V shed 4 bases, J shed 0 bases, and the junction held 3 bases outside the gene matches. This CDR3 reads CASSRTSGSSTDTQYF. The CDR3 DNA sequence: TGCGCCAGCAGCCGTACTAGCGGGAGTAGCACAGATACGCAGTATTTT.

The genes are TRBV4-3 and TRBJ2-1, with TRBD1 identical over 7 bases. J was trimmed by 9 bases and V by 4 bases; bases with no gene match: 9. Germline V gene data show CDR1 as LGHNA and CDR2 as YSLEER. The CDR3 is 14 amino acids. DNA for the CDR3: TGCGCCAGCAGCCCAACAAGGGCAGGGGGTGAGCAGTTCTTC. Protein product: CASSPTRAGGEQFF.

The V and J genes are TRBV19 and TRBJ2-6; D ambiguous. V lost 5 bases to trimming and J lost 0 bases, with 5 bases between them. The CDR3 totals 14 residues. Per germline, CDR1 LNHDA and CDR2 SQIVND (reference sequence). The DNA of the CDR3 is TGTGCCAGTAGTTCTAACTCTGGGGCCAACGTCCTGACTTTC. It encodes CASSSNSGANVLTF.

The chain carries TRBV2 and TRBJ2-7; 9 bases match TRBD1. V shed 6 bases, J shed 2 bases, and the junction held 17 bases outside the gene matches. The germline CDR1 and CDR2 sequences are SNHLY and FYNNEI. The CDR3 length is 18 residues. The CDR3 nucleotides are TGTGCCAGCAGATCACAGGGGGCTCTATCGACTAGTGCCTACGAGCAGTACTTC. Translated, it gives CASRSQGALSTSAYEQYF.

This chain uses TRBV14 with TRBJ2-2; D is perhaps TRBD2 (6 bases). The ends were cut back, 4 bases at V and 3 bases at J, with 12 bases in the middle. The CDR3 is made up of 15 amino acids. Germline V gene sequence: CDR1 SGHDN, CDR2 FVKESK. The CDR3 bases are TGTGCCAGCAGCCCGAGGAGGGTTCACACCGGGGAGCTGTTTTTT. Protein sequence: CASSPRRVHTGELFF.

This sequence joins TRBV5-5 and TRBJ1-4; possibly TRBD1 for D (6 bases). CDR3 length: 15 residues. Germline V gives CDR1 SGHKS, CDR2 YYEKEE (reference sequence). V shed 4 bases and J shed 7 bases, with 17 bases lying between them. The CDR3 DNA is TGTGCCAGCAGCCTTGGGGTGGGGGCGCTTGAAAAACTGTTTTTT. Amino acids: CASSLGVGALEKLFF.

V gene TRBV13 combines with J gene TRBJ2-3; 9 bases match TRBD1. This CDR3 has 15 residues. Germline V gives CDR1 PRHDT, CDR2 FYEKMQ (reference sequence). The trim removed 4 bases at V and 5 bases at J, leaving 7 bases unmatched. CDR3 DNA: TGTGCCAGCAGCTCTCCGACAGGGGGTGAAGATACGCAGTATTTT. This sequence encodes CASSSPTGGEDTQYF.

The chain combines TRBV27 with TRBJ1-2; D is unresolved. Germline V gene sequence: CDR1 MNHEY, CDR2 SMNVEV (reference sequence). The V end lost 8 bases, the J end lost 4 bases, and 11 bases lay between the germline ends. This CDR3 region has 12 residues. This CDR3 is CASGTVIYGYTF. CDR3 nucleotide sequence: TGTGCCAGCGGCACAGTTATCTATGGCTACACCTTC.

V and J are TRBV5-4 and TRBJ1-2; a weak D match, TRBD1 (6 bases). The CDR3 contains 16 residues. The V end was cut by 0 bases, the J end by 3 bases, with 15 bases between. Germline V lookup: CDR1 SGHNT, CDR2 YYREEE (reference sequence). This chain's CDR3 is CASSLENRVGDYGYTF. Written as DNA, the CDR3 is TGTGCCAGCAGCTTGGAGAACAGGGTGGGGGACTATGGCTACACCTTC. Drawing the rest from reference TRBV5-4 and TRBJ1-2, the complete variable domain is ETGVTQSPTHLIKTRGQQVTLRCSSQSGHNTVSWYQQALGQGPQFIFQYYREEENGRGNFPPRFSGLQFPNYSSELNVNALELDDSALYLCASSLENRVGDYGYTFGSGTRLTVV.

The chain links TRBV10-1 to TRBJ2-2; the match to TRBD2 covers 11 bases. Germline V gene sequence: CDR1 WNHNN, CDR2 SYGVQD (reference sequence). The CDR3 spans 18 residues. V dropped 0 bases and J dropped 1; count of bases not matched to a gene: 4. CDR3 sequence: CASSESLAGGMNTGELFF. As DNA, the CDR3 is TGCGCCAGCAGTGAGTCGCTAGCGGGGGGCATGAACACCGGGGAGCTGTTTTTT.

The V gene is TRBV5-1, the J gene TRBJ2-7; 9 bases map to TRBD1. The CDR3 sequence is 16 residues long. The V gene's germline CDR1 is SGHRS and CDR2 YFSETQ. Germline trimming cut 2 bases from V and 6 bases from J; bases unmatched to any gene: 12. The CDR3: CASSFHGQGTWGEQYF. DNA of the CDR3: TGCGCCAGCAGCTTCCACGGACAGGGGACTTGGGGCGAGCAGTACTTC.

J is TRBJ2-7 and V is TRBV5-1; 11 bases agree with TRBD2. Germline CDR1 and CDR2: SGHRS and YFSETQ. Trimming at V came to 0 bases and at J to 1 base, leaving 3 bases not matched to a gene. The CDR3 is 16 residues long. The CDR3 coding sequence is TGCGCCAGCAGCTTGGTAGCGGGGGGGCGGTCCTACGAGCAGTACTTC. Translated: CASSLVAGGRSYEQYF. Supplemented by reference TRBV5-1 and TRBJ2-7, the full variable domain reads KAGVTQTPRYLIKTRGQQVTLSCSPISGHRSVSWYQQTPGQGLQFLFEYFSETQRNKGNFPGRFSGRQFSNSRSEMNVSTLELGDSALYLCASSLVAGGRSYEQYFGPGTRLTVT.

The V call is TRBV5-4, the J call TRBJ2-2; 7 bases line up with TRBD1. V lost 1 base, J lost 0 bases, and 3 bases stayed unmatched. The CDR3 sequence is 16 residues long. Germline V gene lookup returns CDR1 SGHNT and CDR2 YYREEE (reference sequence). As DNA, the CDR3 is TGTGCCAGCAGCTTGCTAGGGGGCTCGAACACCGGGGAGCTGTTTTTT. It specifies CASSLLGGSNTGELFF.

V is TRBV9 and J is TRBJ2-1, with D possibly matching TRBD2 (6 bases). Trimming shortened V by 2 bases and J by 9 bases, and 12 bases separated the two germline ends. The CDR3 extends over 13 amino acids. The germline V gene has CDR1 SGDLS and CDR2 YYNGEE. The chain's CDR3 is CASSVGGSGEQFF. CDR3 coding DNA: TGTGCCAGCAGCGTTGGGGGGTCAGGTGAGCAGTTCTTC.

This clone has a single count. The J gene is TRBJ2-3, the V gene TRBV5-4; 8 bases align to TRBD2. The CDR3 consists of 16 residues. Germline trimming cut 2 bases from V and 2 bases from J; bases unmatched to any gene: 7. The V gene's germline CDR1 is SGHNT and CDR2 YYREEE (reference sequence). Written as DNA, the CDR3 is TGTGCCAGCAGCTTAGGACGGGGGGGCCCCACAGATACGCAGTATTTT. Protein product: CASSLGRGGPTDTQYF.

J is TRBJ1-5 and V is TRBV5-1; 7 nucleotides match TRBD1. Germline V CDR1 and CDR2: SGHRS, YFSETQ. The CDR3 runs 16 residues. V dropped 5 bases and J dropped 3; count of bases not matched to a gene: 11. CDR3 sequence: CASRALRDRVNQPQHF. For the CDR3, the DNA is TGCGCCAGCAGGGCCCTCCGGGACAGAGTCAATCAGCCCCAGCATTTT.

The J gene is TRBJ1-3, the V gene TRBV28; maybe TRBD1 (6 bases). CDR3 size: 13 residues. V lost 7 bases and J lost 4, with 11 bases in between. Germline V gives CDR1 MDHEN, CDR2 SYDVKM. CDR3 nucleotide sequence: TGTGCCAGCATTGGGGGCGGGGGAAACACCATATATTTT. This sequence encodes CASIGGGGNTIYF.

Points on this clone: Other DNA sequences in the same sample also yield this CDR3. This chain joins TRBV7-2 and TRBJ1-2; tentatively, D is TRBD1 (6 bases). This CDR3 is built from 14 residues. Germline V gene lookup returns CDR1 SGHTA and CDR2 FQGNSA. Deletions cut 5 bases from V and 1 base from J, with 11 bases between. Here the CDR3 reads CASSLGGGNYGYTF. CDR3 coding DNA: TGTGCCAGCAGCCTAGGGGGGGGTAACTATGGCTACACCTTC.

With respect to this clone: An end of the junction differs from the germline gene, which may be a read error. The chain recombines TRBV11-3 with TRBJ2-7; D is possibly TRBD2 (5 bases). The CDR3 contains 14 residues. Per the germline V gene, CDR1 is SGHNT and CDR2 is YENEEA. The CDR3, as DNA: TGTGCCAGCAACTTATTGGAGGCATCCTACGAGCAGTACTTC. It codes for CASNLLEASYEQYF.